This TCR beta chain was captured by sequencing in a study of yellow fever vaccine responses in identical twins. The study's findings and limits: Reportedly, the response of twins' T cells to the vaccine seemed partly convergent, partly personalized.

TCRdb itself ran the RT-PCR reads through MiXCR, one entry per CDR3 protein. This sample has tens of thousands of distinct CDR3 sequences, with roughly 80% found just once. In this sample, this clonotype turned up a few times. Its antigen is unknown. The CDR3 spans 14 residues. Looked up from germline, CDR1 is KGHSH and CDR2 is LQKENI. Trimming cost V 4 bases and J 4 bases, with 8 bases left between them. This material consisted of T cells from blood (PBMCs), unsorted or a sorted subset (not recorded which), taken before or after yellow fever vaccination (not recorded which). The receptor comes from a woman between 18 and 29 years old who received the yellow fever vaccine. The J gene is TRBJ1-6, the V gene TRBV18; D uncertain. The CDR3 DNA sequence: TGTGCCAGCTCACTCGATGAGTATAATTCACCCCTCCACTTT. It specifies CASSLDEYNSPLHF.